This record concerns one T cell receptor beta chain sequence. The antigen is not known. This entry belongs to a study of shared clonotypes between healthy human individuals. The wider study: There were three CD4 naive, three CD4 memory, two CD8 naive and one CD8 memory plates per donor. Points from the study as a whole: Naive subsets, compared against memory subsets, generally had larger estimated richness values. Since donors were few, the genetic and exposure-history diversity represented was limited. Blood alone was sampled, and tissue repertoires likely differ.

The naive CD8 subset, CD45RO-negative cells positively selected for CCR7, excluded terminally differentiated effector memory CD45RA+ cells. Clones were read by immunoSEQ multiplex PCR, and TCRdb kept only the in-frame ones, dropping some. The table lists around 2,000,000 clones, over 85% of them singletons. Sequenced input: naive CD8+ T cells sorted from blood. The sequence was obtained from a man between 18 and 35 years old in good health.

CDR3 protein: CASSQVTGGPEQFF. DNA of the CDR3: TGTGCCAGCAGCCAAGTGACAGGGGGCCCTGAGCAGTTCTTC. This chain joins TRBV14 and TRBJ2-1; the match to TRBD1 covers 10 bases. This CDR3 comprises 14 residues. The junction had 3 bases not matched to a gene; V was cut back by 1 base and J by 9 bases. Germline-derived CDR1 and CDR2 are SGHDN and FVKESK.